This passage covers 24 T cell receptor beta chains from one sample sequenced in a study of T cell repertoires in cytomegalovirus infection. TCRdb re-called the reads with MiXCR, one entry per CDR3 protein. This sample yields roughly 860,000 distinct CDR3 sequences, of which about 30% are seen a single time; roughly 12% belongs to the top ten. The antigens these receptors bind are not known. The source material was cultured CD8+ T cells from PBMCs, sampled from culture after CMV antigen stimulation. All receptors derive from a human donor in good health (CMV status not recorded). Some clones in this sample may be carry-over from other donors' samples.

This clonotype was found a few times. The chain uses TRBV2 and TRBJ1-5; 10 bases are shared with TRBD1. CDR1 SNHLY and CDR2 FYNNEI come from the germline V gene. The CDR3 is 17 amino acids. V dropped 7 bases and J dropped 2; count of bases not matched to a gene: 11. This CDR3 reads CASIHRDRGTGNQPQHF. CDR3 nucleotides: TGTGCCAGCATTCACCGGGACAGGGGCACGGGCAATCAGCCCCAGCATTTT.

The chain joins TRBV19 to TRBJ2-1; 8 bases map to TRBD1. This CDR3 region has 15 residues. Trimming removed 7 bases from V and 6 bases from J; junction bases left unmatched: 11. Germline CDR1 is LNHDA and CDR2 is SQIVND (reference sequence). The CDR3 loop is CASTDDSGTGNEQFF. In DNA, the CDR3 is TGTGCCAGTACCGATGATTCCGGGACAGGCAATGAGCAGTTCTTC.

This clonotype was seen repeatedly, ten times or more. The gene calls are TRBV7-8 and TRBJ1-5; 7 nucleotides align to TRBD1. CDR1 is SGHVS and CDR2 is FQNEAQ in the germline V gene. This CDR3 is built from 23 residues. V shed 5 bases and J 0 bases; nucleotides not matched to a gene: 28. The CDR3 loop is CASSPYPREILTGSEYSNQPQHF. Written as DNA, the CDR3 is TGTGCCAGCAGCCCTTACCCCCGGGAAATCCTGACAGGGTCTGAATATAGCAATCAGCCCCAGCATTTT.

The CDR3 nucleotides are TGTGCCAGCAGCTTAGGTCGGGGAGGGAGCTATGGCTACACCTTC. Translation: CASSLGRGGSYGYTF. The rearrangement joins TRBV7-9 to TRBJ1-2, with D uncertain. Trimming left V 1 base short and J 4 bases short, with 13 bases between. CDR3 size: 15 residues. CDR1 is SEHNR, CDR2 FQNEAQ, per germline (reference sequence).

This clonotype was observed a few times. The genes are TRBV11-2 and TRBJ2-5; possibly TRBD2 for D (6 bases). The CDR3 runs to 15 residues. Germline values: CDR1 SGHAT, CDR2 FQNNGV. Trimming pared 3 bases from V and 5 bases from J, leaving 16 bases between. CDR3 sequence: CASSFGLIPWETQYF. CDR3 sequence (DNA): TGTGCCAGCAGCTTCGGACTAATTCCGTGGGAGACCCAGTACTTC.

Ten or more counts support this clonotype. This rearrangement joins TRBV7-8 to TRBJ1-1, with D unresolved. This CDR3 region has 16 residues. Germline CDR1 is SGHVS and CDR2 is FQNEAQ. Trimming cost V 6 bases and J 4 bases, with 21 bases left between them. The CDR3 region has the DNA TGTGCCAGCAGTTCAAAGGGCAGGCGGGAGGGCACTGAAGCTTTCTTT. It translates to CASSSKGRREGTEAFF. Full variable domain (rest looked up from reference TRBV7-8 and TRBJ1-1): GAGVSQSPRYKVAKRGQDVALRCDPISGHVSLFWYQQALGQGPEFLTYFQNEAQLDKSGLPSDRFFAERPEGSVSTLKIQRTQQEDSAVYLCASSSKGRREGTEAFFGQGTRLTVV.

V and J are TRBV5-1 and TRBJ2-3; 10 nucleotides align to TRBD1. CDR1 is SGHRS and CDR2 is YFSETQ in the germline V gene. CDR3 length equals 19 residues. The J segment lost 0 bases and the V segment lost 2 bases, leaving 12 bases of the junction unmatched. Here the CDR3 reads CASSLLSGTGVSSTDTQYF. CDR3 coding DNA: TGCGCCAGCAGCTTACTATCCGGGACAGGGGTTTCTAGCACAGATACGCAGTATTTT. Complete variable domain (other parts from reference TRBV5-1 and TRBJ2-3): KAGVTQTPRYLIKTRGQQVTLSCSPISGHRSVSWYQQTPGQGLQFLFEYFSETQRNKGNFPGRFSGRQFSNSRSEMNVSTLELGDSALYLCASSLLSGTGVSSTDTQYFGPGTRLTVL.

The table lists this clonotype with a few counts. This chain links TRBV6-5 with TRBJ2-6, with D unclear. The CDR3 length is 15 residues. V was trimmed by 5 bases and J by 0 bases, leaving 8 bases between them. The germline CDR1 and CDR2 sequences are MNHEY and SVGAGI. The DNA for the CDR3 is TGTGCCAGCAGTCCCGCTTACTCTGGGGCCAACGTCCTGACTTTC. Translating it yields CASSPAYSGANVLTF.

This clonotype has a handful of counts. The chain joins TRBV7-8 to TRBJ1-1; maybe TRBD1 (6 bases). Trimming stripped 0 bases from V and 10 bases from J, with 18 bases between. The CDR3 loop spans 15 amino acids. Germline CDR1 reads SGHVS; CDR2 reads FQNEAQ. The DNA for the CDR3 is TGTGCCAGCAGCTTAGCGAGGGGGACACTTCTTCGAGCTTTCTTT. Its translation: CASSLARGTLLRAFF.

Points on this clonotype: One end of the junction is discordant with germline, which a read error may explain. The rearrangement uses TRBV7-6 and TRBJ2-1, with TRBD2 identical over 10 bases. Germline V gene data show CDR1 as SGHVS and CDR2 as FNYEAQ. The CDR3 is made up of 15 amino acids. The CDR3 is CVSSSVAGGFNEQFF. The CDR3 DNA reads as TGTGTCAGCAGCTCGGTAGCGGGGGGATTTAATGAGCAGTTCTTC.

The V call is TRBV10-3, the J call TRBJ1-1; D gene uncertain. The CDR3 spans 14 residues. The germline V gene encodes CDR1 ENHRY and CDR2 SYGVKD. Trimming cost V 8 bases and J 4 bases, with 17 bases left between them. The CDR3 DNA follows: TGTGCCATCGCGGAAACCGGGGATGGCACTGAAGCTTTCTTT. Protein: CAIAETGDGTEAFF.

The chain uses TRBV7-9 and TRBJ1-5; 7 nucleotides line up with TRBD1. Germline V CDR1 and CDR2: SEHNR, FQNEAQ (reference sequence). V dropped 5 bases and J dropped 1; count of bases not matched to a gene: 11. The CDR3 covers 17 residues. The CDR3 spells CASSRDSPPWSNQPQHF. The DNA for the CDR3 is TGTGCCAGCAGCCGGGACAGTCCTCCCTGGAGCAATCAGCCCCAGCATTTT.

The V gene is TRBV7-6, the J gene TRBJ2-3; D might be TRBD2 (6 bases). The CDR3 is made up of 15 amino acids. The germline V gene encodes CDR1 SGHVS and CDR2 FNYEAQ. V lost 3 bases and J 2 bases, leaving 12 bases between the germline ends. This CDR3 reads CASSFTGGPTDTQYF. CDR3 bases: TGTGCCAGCAGCTTTACTGGAGGGCCCACAGATACGCAGTATTTT. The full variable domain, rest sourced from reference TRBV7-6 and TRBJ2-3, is GAGVSQSPRYKVTKRGQDVALRCDPISGHVSLYWYRQALGQGPEFLTYFNYEAQQDKSGLPNDRFSAERPEGSISTLTIQRTEQRDSAMYRCASSFTGGPTDTQYFGPGTRLTVL.

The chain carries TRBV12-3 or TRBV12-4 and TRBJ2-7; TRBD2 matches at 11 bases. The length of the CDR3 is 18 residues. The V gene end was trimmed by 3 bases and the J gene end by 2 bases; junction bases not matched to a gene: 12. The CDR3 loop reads CASSFSPTSGEPPYEQYV. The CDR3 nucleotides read TGTGCCAGCAGTTTTAGTCCGACTAGCGGGGAGCCACCCTACGAGCAGTACGTC.

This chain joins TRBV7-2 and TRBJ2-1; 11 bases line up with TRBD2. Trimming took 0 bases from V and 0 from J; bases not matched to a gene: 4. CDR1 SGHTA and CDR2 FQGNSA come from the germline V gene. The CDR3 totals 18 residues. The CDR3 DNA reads TGTGCCAGCAGCTTAGCGCAGACTAGCGGGATCTCCTACAATGAGCAGTTCTTC. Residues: CASSLAQTSGISYNEQFF.

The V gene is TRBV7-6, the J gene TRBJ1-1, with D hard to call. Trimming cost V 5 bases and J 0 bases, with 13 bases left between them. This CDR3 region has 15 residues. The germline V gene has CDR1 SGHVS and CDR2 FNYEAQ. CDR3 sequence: CASSQTVGVNTEAFF. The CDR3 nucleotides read TGTGCCAGCAGCCAGACGGTCGGGGTGAACACTGAAGCTTTCTTT. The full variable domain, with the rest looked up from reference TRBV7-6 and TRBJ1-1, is GAGVSQSPRYKVTKRGQDVALRCDPISGHVSLYWYRQALGQGPEFLTYFNYEAQQDKSGLPNDRFSAERPEGSISTLTIQRTEQRDSAMYRCASSQTVGVNTEAFFGQGTRLTVV.

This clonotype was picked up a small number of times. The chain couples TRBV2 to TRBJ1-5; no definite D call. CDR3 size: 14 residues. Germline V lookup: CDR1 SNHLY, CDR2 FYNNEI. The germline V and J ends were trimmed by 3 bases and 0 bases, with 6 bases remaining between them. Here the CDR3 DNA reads TGTGCCAGCAGTGACAGGCTTAGCAATCAGCCCCAGCATTTT. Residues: CASSDRLSNQPQHF.

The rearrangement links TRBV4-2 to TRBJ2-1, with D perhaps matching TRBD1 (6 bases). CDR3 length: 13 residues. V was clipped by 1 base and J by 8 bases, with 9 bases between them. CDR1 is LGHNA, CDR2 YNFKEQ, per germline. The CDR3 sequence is CASSQGGPYEQFF. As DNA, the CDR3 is TGTGCCAGCAGCCAAGGGGGGCCCTATGAGCAGTTCTTC.

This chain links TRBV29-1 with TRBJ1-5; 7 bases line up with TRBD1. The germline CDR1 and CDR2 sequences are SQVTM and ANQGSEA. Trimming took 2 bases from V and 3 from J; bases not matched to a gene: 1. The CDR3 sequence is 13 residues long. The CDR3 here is CSVETGVNQPQHF. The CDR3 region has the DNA TGCAGCGTTGAAACAGGGGTCAATCAGCCCCAGCATTTT.

The CDR3 DNA reads as TGCAGCTTTTACAGGTGGGAGAACACTGAAGCTTTCTTT. Protein sequence: CSFYRWENTEAFF. J is TRBJ1-1 and V is TRBV29-1; weak D call: TRBD1 (5 bases). The CDR3 runs 13 residues. Germline V gives CDR1 SQVTM, CDR2 ANQGSEA. V lost 8 bases, J lost 1 base, and 14 bases lay in between.

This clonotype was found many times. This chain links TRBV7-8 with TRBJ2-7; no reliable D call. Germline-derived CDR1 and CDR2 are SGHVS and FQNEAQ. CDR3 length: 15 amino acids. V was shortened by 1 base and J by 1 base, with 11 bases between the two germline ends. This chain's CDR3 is CASSLEVPPSYEQYF. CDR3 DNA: TGTGCCAGCAGCTTAGAGGTCCCTCCTTCCTACGAGCAGTACTTC.

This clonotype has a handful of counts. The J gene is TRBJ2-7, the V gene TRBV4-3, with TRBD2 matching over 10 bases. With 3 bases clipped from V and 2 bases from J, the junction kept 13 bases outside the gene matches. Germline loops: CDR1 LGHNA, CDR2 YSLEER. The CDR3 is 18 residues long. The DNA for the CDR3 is TGCGCCAGCAGCCAGGTCCTAGAGCGGCTAGCGGGAGCCTACGAGCAGTACGTC. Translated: CASSQVLERLAGAYEQYV.

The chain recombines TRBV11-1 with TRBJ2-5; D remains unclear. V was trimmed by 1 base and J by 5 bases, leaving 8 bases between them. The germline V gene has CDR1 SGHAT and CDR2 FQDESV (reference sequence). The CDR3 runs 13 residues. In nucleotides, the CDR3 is TGTGCCAGCAGCTTAGAACAATGGGAGACCCAGTACTTC. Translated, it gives CASSLEQWETQYF.

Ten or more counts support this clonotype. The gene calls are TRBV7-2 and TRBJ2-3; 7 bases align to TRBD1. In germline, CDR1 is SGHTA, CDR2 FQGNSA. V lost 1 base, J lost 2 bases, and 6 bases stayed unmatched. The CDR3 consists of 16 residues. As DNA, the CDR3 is TGTGCCAGCAGCTTAGAAGAGACAGGGTTCACAGATACGCAGTATTTT. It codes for CASSLEETGFTDTQYF. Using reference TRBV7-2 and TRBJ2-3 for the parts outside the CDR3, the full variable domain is GAGVSQSPSNKVTEKGKDVELRCDPISGHTALYWYRQSLGQGLEFLIYFQGNSAPDKSGLPSDRFSAERTGGSVSTLTIQRTQQEDSAVYLCASSLEETGFTDTQYFGPGTRLTVL.